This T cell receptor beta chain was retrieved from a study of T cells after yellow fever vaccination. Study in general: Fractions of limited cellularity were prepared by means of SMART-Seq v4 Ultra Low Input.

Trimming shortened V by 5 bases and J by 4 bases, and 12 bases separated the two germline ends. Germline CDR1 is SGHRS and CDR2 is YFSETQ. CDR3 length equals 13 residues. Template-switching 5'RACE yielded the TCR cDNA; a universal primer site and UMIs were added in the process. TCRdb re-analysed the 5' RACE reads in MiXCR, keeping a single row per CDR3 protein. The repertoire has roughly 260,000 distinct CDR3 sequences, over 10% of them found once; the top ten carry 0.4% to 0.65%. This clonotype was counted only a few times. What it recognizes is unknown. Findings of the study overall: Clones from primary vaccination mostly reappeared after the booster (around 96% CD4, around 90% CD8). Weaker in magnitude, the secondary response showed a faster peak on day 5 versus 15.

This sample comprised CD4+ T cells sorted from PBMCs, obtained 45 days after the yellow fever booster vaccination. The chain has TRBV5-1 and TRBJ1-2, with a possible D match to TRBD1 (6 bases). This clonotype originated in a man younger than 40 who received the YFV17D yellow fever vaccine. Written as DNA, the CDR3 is TGCGCCAGCAGTATGGACAGCTCCTATGGCTACACCTTC. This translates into CASSMDSSYGYTF.